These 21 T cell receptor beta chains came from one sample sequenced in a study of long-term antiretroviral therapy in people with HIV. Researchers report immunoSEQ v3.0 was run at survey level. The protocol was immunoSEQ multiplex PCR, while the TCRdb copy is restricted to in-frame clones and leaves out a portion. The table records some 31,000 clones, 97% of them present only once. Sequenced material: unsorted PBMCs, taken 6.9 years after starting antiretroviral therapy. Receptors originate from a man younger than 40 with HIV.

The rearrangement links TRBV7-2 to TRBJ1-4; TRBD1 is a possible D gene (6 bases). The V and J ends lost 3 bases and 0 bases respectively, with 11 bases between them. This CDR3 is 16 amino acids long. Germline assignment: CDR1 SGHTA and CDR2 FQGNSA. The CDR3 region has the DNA TGTGCCAGCAGCTTGGAGGGGGGAGCAACTAATGAAAAACTGTTTTTT. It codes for CASSLEGGATNEKLFF.

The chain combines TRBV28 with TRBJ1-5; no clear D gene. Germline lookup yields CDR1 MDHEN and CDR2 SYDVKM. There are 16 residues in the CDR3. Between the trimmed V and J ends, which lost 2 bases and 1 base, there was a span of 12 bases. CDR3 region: CASSLKPAFSNQPQHF. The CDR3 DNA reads TGTGCCAGCAGTTTAAAGCCGGCCTTCAGCAATCAGCCCCAGCATTTT.

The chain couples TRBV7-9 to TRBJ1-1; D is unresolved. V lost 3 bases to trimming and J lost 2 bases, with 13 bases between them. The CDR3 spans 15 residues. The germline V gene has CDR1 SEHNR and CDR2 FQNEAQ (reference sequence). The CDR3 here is CASSFVFEANTEAFF. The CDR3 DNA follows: TGTGCCAGCAGCTTTGTTTTTGAGGCAAACACTGAAGCTTTCTTT.

CDR3 protein: CASSIPDSRRYNSPLHF. The CDR3, as DNA: TGTGCCAGTAGTATTCCGGACAGCCGCCGCTATAATTCACCCCTCCACTTT. The chain carries TRBV19 and TRBJ1-6; weak D call: TRBD1 (6 bases). The germline V gene encodes CDR1 LNHDA and CDR2 SQIVND (reference sequence). This CDR3 comprises 17 residues. V was shortened by 3 bases and J by 3 bases, with 15 bases between the two germline ends.

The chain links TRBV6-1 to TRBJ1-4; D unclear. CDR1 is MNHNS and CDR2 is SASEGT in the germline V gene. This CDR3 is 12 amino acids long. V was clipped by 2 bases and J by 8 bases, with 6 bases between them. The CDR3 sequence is CASSELGEKLFF. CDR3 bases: TGTGCCAGCAGTGAATTAGGGGAAAAACTGTTTTTT.

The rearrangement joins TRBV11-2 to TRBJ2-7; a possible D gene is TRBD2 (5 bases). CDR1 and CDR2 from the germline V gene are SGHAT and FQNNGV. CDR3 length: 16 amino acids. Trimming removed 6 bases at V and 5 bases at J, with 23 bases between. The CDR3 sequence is CASRATTGHVGDEQYF. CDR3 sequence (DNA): TGTGCCAGCAGAGCCACGACCGGGCACGTGGGAGACGAGCAGTACTTC.

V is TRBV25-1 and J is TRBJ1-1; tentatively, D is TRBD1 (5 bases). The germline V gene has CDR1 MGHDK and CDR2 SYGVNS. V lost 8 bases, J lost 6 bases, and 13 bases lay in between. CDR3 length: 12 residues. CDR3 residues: CASGAGGPEAFF. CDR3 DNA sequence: TGTGCCAGCGGGGCGGGAGGCCCTGAAGCTTTCTTT.

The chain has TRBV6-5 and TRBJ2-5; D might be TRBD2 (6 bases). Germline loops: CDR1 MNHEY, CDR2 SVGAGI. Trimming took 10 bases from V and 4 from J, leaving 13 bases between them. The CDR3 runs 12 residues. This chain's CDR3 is CATGDGRETQYF. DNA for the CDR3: TGTGCCACCGGGGACGGGAGAGAGACCCAGTACTTC.

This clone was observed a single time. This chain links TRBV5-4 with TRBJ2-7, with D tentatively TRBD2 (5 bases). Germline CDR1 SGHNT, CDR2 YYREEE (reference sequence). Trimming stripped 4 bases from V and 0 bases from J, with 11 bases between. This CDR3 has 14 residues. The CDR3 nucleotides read TGTGCCAGCAGCGGGAGTAGTACCTCCTACGAGCAGTACTTC. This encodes CASSGSSTSYEQYF.

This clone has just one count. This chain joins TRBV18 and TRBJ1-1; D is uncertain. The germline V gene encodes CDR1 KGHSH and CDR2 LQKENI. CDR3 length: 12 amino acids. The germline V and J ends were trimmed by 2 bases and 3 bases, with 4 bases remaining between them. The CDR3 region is CASSPGHTEAFF. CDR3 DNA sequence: TGTGCCAGCTCACCAGGTCACACTGAAGCTTTCTTT.

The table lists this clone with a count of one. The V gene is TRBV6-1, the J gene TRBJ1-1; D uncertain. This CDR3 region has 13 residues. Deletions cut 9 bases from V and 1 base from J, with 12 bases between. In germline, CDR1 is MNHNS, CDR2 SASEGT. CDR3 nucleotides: TGTGCCAGTACTCGACTCCGGAACACTGAAGCTTTCTTT. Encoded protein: CASTRLRNTEAFF.

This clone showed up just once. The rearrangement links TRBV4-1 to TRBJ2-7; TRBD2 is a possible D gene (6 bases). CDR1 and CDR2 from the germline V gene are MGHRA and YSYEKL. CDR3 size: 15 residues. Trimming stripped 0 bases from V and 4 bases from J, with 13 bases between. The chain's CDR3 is CASSQEWARGYEQYF. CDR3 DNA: TGCGCCAGCAGCCAAGAGTGGGCGCGGGGTTACGAGCAGTACTTC.

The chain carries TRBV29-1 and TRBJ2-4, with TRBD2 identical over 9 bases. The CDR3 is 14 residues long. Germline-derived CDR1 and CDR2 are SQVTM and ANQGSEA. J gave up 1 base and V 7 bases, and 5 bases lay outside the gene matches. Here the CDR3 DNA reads TGCAGCGCCTTCCTAGCGGGGGCCAAAAACATTCAGTACTTC. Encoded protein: CSAFLAGAKNIQYF.

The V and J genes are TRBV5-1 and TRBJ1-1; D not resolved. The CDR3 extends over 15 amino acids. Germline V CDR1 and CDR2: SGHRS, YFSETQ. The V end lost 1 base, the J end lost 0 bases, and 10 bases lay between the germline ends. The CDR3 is CASSLTRVVNTEAFF. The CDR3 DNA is TGCGCCAGCAGCTTGACGAGGGTGGTGAACACTGAAGCTTTCTTT.

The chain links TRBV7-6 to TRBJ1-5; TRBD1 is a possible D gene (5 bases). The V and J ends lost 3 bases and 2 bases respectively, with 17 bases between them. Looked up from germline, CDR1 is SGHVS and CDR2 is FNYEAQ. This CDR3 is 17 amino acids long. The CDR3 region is CASSFAWDGGGNQPQHF. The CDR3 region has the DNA TGTGCCAGCAGCTTCGCATGGGATGGGGGAGGCAATCAGCCCCAGCATTTT.

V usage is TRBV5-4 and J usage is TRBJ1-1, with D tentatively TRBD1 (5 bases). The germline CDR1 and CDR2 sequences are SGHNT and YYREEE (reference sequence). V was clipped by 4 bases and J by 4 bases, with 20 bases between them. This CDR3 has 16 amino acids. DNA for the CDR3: TGTGCCAGCAGCAAGCAGGGTTTTAGAATTGGCACTGAAGCTTTCTTT. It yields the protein CASSKQGFRIGTEAFF.

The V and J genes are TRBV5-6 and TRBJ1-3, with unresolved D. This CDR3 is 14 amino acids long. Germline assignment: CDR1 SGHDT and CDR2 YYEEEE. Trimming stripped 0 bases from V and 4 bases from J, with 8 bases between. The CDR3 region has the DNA TGTGCCAGCAGCTTGGTGCGGTCCGGAAACACCATATATTTT. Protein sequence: CASSLVRSGNTIYF. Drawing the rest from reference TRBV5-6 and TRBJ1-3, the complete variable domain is DAGVTQSPTHLIKTRGQQVTLRCSPKSGHDTVSWYQQALGQGPQFIFQYYEEEERQRGNFPDRFSGHQFPNYSSELNVNALLLGDSALYLCASSLVRSGNTIYFGEGSWLTVV.

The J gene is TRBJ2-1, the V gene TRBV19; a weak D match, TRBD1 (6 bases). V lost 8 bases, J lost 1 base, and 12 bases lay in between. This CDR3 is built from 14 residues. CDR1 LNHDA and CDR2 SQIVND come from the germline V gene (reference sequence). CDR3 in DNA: TGTGCCAGTTCCCCTCAGGGGTCCTACAATGAGCAGTTCTTC. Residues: CASSPQGSYNEQFF.

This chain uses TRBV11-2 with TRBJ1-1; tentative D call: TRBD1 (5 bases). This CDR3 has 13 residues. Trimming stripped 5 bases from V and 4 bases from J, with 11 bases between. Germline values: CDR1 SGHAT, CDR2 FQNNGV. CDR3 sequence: CASSQGRVTEAFF. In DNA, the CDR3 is TGTGCCAGCAGCCAGGGTCGGGTCACTGAAGCTTTCTTT.

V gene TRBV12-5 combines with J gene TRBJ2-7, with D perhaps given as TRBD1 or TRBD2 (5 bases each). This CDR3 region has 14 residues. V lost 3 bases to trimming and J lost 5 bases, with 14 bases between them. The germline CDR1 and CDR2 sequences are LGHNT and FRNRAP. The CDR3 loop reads CASGFWGFGNEQYF. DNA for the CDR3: TGTGCTAGTGGTTTTTGGGGGTTTGGAAACGAGCAGTACTTC.

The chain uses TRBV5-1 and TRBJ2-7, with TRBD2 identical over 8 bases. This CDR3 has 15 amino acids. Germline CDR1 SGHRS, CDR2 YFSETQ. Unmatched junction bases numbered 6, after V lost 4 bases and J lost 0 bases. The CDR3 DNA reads TGCGCCAGCAGCCGACTAGCGACAAGCTCCTACGAGCAGTACTTC. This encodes CASSRLATSSYEQYF.